The 28 T cell receptor beta chains listed next were all sequenced from one sample in a study of identical twins. One entry per CDR3 protein results from TCRdb running MiXCR on the 5' RACE reads. The table has about 890,000 distinct CDR3 sequences, around an eighth seen once. The same sample was also used in a study of yellow fever vaccine responses in identical twins.

The material sequenced was PBMCs. The origin of the receptors is a woman aged 18-29 years in good health.

This clonotype was seen more than once but under ten times. The chain combines TRBV11-2 with TRBJ2-3; the match to TRBD2 covers 15 bases. Germline V lookup: CDR1 SGHAT, CDR2 FQNNGV. Germline trimming cut 10 bases from V and 4 bases from J; bases unmatched to any gene: 18. The CDR3 length is 19 residues. CDR3 nucleotide sequence: TGTGCCACCAAGGGGGGGACTAGCGGGAGGTTGTGGGTGCCAGATACGCAGTATTTT. It codes for CATKGGTSGRLWVPDTQYF.

The table lists this clonotype with many counts. The rearrangement joins TRBV10-2 to TRBJ1-6; possibly TRBD1 for D (5 bases). The V and J ends lost 8 bases and 8 bases respectively, with 10 bases between them. CDR3 size: 12 residues. CDR1 WSHSY and CDR2 SAAADI come from the germline V gene. As DNA, the CDR3 is TGCGCCAGCCGACAGAGGGATTCACCCCTCCACTTT. Its translation is CASRQRDSPLHF.

This chain links TRBV5-1 with TRBJ1-4; unclear D gene. V lost 4 bases to trimming and J lost 0 bases, with 13 bases between them. Germline CDR1 and CDR2: SGHRS and YFSETQ. The CDR3 consists of 16 residues. The CDR3 sequence is CASSNRQGTTNEKLFF. CDR3 sequence (DNA): TGCGCCAGCAGCAATCGCCAAGGGACAACTAATGAAAAACTGTTTTTT.

This clonotype was recorded a few times. This sequence joins TRBV15 and TRBJ1-1, with D perhaps TRBD1 (6 bases). V lost 1 base and J 1 base, leaving 10 bases between the germline ends. Germline V gene sequence: CDR1 LNHNV, CDR2 YYDKDF (reference sequence). The length of the CDR3 is 15 residues. CDR3 protein: CATSRGNRENTEAFF. The CDR3 DNA sequence: TGTGCCACCAGCAGAGGGAACAGGGAGAACACTGAAGCTTTCTTT.

This clonotype has more than one count but fewer than ten. J is TRBJ2-5 and V is TRBV11-2, with D possibly matching TRBD2 (6 bases). V was clipped by 1 base and J by 5 bases, with 23 bases between them. The CDR3 has 18 amino acids. Germline-derived CDR1 and CDR2 are SGHAT and FQNNGV. The CDR3 sequence: CASSLGSGRPVVGETQYF. CDR3 nucleotide sequence: TGTGCCAGCAGCTTAGGGTCAGGGAGGCCCGTGGTAGGGGAGACCCAGTACTTC.

The V gene is TRBV7-9, the J gene TRBJ1-6; D unclear. CDR1 SEHNR and CDR2 FQNEAQ come from the germline V gene (reference sequence). The CDR3 has 16 amino acids. Trimming removed 3 bases at V and 0 bases at J, with 9 bases between. The CDR3 here is CASSFGLSSYNSPLHF. The DNA for the CDR3 is TGTGCCAGCAGCTTTGGCCTGAGCTCCTATAATTCACCCCTCCACTTT.

This clonotype was seen ten or more times. In nucleotides, the CDR3 is TGTGCCAGCAGTCCCCTTGAGACCGGGGAGCTGTTTTTT. This translates into CASSPLETGELFF. The chain is built from TRBV12-3 or TRBV12-4 and TRBJ2-2, with D unclear. The V end was cut by 5 bases, the J end by 5 bases, with 9 bases between. CDR3 size: 13 residues.

V and J are TRBV20-1 and TRBJ2-3; TRBD2 matches at 8 bases. The CDR3 is 18 amino acids. V was pared by 6 bases and J by 4 bases, with 21 bases of the junction left unmatched. The germline gives CDR1 DFQATT, CDR2 SNEGSKA (reference sequence). CDR3 coding DNA: TGCAGTGCCCGTCCCCTAACCGGGAGGGCCTTTGTTCCAGATACGCAGTATTTT. It translates to CSARPLTGRAFVPDTQYF.

This clonotype appeared a few times. This rearrangement joins TRBV7-9 to TRBJ2-5; the D is unclear. CDR1 is SEHNR, CDR2 FQNEAQ, per germline (reference sequence). With 2 bases removed from V and 0 bases from J, the gap between germline ends came to 10 bases. The CDR3 is 15 residues long. The CDR3 here is CASSLRAANQETQYF. Written as DNA, the CDR3 is TGTGCCAGCAGCTTAAGGGCGGCGAACCAAGAGACCCAGTACTTC.

This clonotype appeared many times. V is TRBV21-1 and J is TRBJ2-1; TRBD1, the table's D call, was not compared with the DNA. TRBV21-1 is given as a pseudogene. The CDR3 length is 14 residues. CDR3 bases: TGTGCCAGCAGCAAAGCGGCGGGGGAGCATGAGCAGTTCTTC. Translation: CASSKAAGEHEQFF.

The J gene is TRBJ1-5, the V gene TRBV23-1, with 11 bases fitting TRBD1. TRBV23-1 is reported as an ORF; its role is uncertain. V trimming: 6 bases; J trimming: 0 bases; junction bases outside the gene matches: 10. The CDR3 totals 18 residues. CDR3 region: CASRRCWTGGYSNQPQHF. In DNA form, the CDR3 reads TGCGCCAGCAGACGATGCTGGACAGGGGGCTATAGCAATCAGCCCCAGCATTTT.

The sample holds a few counts of this clonotype. The V and J genes are TRBV18 and TRBJ1-5; a possible D gene is TRBD1 (5 bases). The CDR3 totals 15 residues. Per germline, CDR1 KGHSH and CDR2 LQKENI. Trimming removed 3 bases from V and 4 bases from J, with 13 bases in between. Here the CDR3 reads CASSPDSGVNQPQHF. CDR3 bases: TGTGCCAGCTCACCTGACAGTGGAGTAAATCAGCCCCAGCATTTT.

The chain employs TRBV12-3 or TRBV12-4 and TRBJ2-3; D gene unclear. The CDR3 extends over 14 amino acids. V lost 3 bases, J lost 5 bases, and 12 bases lay in between. The CDR3 loop reads CASSFPGGRDTQYF. DNA for the CDR3: TGTGCCAGCAGTTTTCCTGGTGGTAGAGATACGCAGTATTTT.

The table lists this clonotype with a few counts. The genes are TRBV10-3 and TRBJ2-1; a weak D match, TRBD2 (5 bases). Germline CDR1 is ENHRY and CDR2 is SYGVKD. V was trimmed by 5 bases and J by 7 bases, leaving 21 bases between them. This CDR3 is built from 16 residues. CDR3 sequence reads: CAISNRGGEGGNEQFF. CDR3 nucleotides: TGTGCCATCAGTAACCGAGGAGGAGAGGGTGGGAATGAGCAGTTCTTC.

This clonotype occurred a few times. The rearrangement joins TRBV14 to TRBJ2-1, with 8 bases identical to TRBD2. The CDR3 consists of 16 residues. V gave up 3 bases and J gave up 6 bases; unmatched junction bases: 10. CDR1 is SGHDN and CDR2 is FVKESK in the germline V gene. For the CDR3, the DNA is TGTGCCAGCAGCCACCCAGCGGGAGCGGTATTCAATGAGCAGTTCTTC. Its translation: CASSHPAGAVFNEQFF.

This clonotype was seen only a few times. The V gene is TRBV24-1, the J gene TRBJ2-1, with D possibly TRBD2 on 6 matching bases. The CDR3 spans 16 residues. Deletions cut 9 bases from V and 0 bases from J, with 17 bases between. In germline, CDR1 is KGHDR, CDR2 SFDVKD. The CDR3 nucleotides read TGTGCCACCTCGCAGGCGGGATACAGCTCCTACAATGAGCAGTTCTTC. Its protein product is CATSQAGYSSYNEQFF.

V gene TRBV28 combines with J gene TRBJ2-4; D unresolved. This CDR3 comprises 16 residues. The germline V gene encodes CDR1 MDHEN and CDR2 SYDVKM. Trimming left V 5 bases short and J 1 base short, with 15 bases between. The CDR3 DNA follows: TGTGCCAGCAGTCCGAGGCGCCTGGGGGCCAAAAACATTCAGTACTTC. Its protein product is CASSPRRLGAKNIQYF.

This clonotype was seen ten or more times. The genes are TRBV18 and TRBJ2-1; D gene unclear. The germline V gene encodes CDR1 KGHSH and CDR2 LQKENI. Trimming took off 0 bases at V and 0 bases at J, with 9 bases between the two ends. This CDR3 spans 16 amino acids. CDR3 in DNA: TGTGCCAGCTCACCACCGGGCTTGAGCTCCTACAATGAGCAGTTCTTC. Translated: CASSPPGLSSYNEQFF.

The chain uses TRBV27 and TRBJ2-1; D possibly corresponds to TRBD1 (6 bases). The germline V gene encodes CDR1 MNHEY and CDR2 SMNVEV (reference sequence). The CDR3 totals 16 residues. Trimming took 4 bases from V and 0 from J, leaving 13 bases between them. CDR3 in amino acids: CASSSRGPSSYNEQFF. The CDR3, as DNA: TGTGCCAGCAGTTCCAGGGGTCCCAGCTCCTACAATGAGCAGTTCTTC.

The chain employs TRBV9 and TRBJ2-1, with TRBD2 matching 8 bases. The CDR3 contains 15 residues. The V gene's germline CDR1 is SGDLS and CDR2 YYNGEE. J lost 10 bases, V lost 6 bases, and 15 bases had no gene match. In DNA, the CDR3 is TGTGCCAGCAACCCGTCTAGCGGGCTGGGAGGAGAGCAGTTCTTC. It encodes CASNPSSGLGGEQFF.

In its sample, this clonotype was seen many times. The chain uses TRBV12-3 or TRBV12-4 and TRBJ2-2; 12 bases map to TRBD2. Trimming at V came to 5 bases and at J to 2 bases, leaving 6 bases not matched to a gene. The CDR3 has 17 amino acids. CDR3 amino acids: CASSPMTSGGNTGELFF. The CDR3 DNA reads as TGTGCCAGCAGTCCAATGACTAGCGGGGGAAACACCGGGGAGCTGTTTTTT.

V and J are TRBV20-1 and TRBJ2-6, with D unclear. V was trimmed by 0 bases and J by 6 bases, leaving 9 bases between them. There are 14 residues in the CDR3. Germline V gives CDR1 DFQATT, CDR2 SNEGSKA (reference sequence). Written as DNA, the CDR3 is TGCAGTGCTAGAGAGAATAACGAGGCCAACGTCCTGACTTTC. It translates to CSARENNEANVLTF.

This clonotype was recorded a few times. The chain uses TRBV7-2 and TRBJ2-6; 7 bases fit TRBD1. J was trimmed by 1 base and V by 5 bases; bases with no gene match: 8. Germline V gene sequence: CDR1 SGHTA, CDR2 FQGNSA. This CDR3 is 17 amino acids long. The CDR3 region is CASSPRTGRSGANVLTF. DNA of the CDR3: TGTGCCAGCAGCCCCCGGACAGGAAGGTCTGGGGCCAACGTCCTGACTTTC.

The chain has TRBV6-1 and TRBJ1-1; tentative D call: TRBD1 (5 bases). Trimming shortened V by 6 bases and J by 0 bases, and 14 bases separated the two germline ends. CDR1 and CDR2 (germline): MNHNS, SASEGT. The CDR3 contains 15 residues. CDR3 region: CASRGGDLLNTEAFF. The CDR3 DNA is TGTGCCAGCAGGGGGGGGGACCTACTGAACACTGAAGCTTTCTTT.

This CDR3 is CASSLGEVRTQYF. CDR3 in DNA: TGCGCCAGCAGCTTGGGGGAAGTAAGGACCCAGTACTTC. The chain has TRBV5-1 and TRBJ2-5; no clear D gene. The ends were cut back, 0 bases at V and 7 bases at J, with 10 bases in the middle. The CDR3 spans 13 residues. Germline values: CDR1 SGHRS, CDR2 YFSETQ.

The chain uses TRBV11-2 and TRBJ2-5; TRBD2 matches 8 bases. The V segment lost 5 bases and the J segment 4 bases; nucleotides outside the gene matches: 9. This CDR3 is built from 15 residues. Per the germline V gene, CDR1 is SGHAT and CDR2 is FQNNGV. As DNA, the CDR3 is TGTGCCAGCAGCCAGAATCCGGGGGGGCTAGAGACCCAGTACTTC. Protein product: CASSQNPGGLETQYF.

The V call is TRBV28, the J call TRBJ1-1; the D gene is possibly TRBD1 (6 bases). Germline V CDR1 and CDR2: MDHEN, SYDVKM. The ends were cut back, 10 bases at V and 5 bases at J, with 17 bases in the middle. The CDR3 runs to 13 residues. The CDR3 DNA is TGTGCCACCGCGGGGGCAGCCGGGACTGAAGCTTTCTTT. Translation: CATAGAAGTEAFF.

This clonotype was picked up a small number of times. The chain has TRBV20-1 and TRBJ2-1; 9 nucleotides match TRBD2. Losses at the gene ends were 1 base for V and 9 bases for J; bases not matched to a gene: 4. The CDR3 has 13 residues. Germline V gene data show CDR1 as DFQATT and CDR2 as SNEGSKA (reference sequence). CDR3 region: CSARGTSVGEQFF. CDR3 coding DNA: TGCAGTGCTAGAGGGACTAGCGTTGGTGAGCAGTTCTTC.